The clone carrying this T cell receptor (beta chain) occurred a few times. The sample is drawn from a study of T cells in Graves' hyperthyroidism and ophthalmopathy. CDR3 size: 12 residues. CDR1 is SQVTM and CDR2 is ANQGSEA in the germline V gene. Trimming cost V 3 bases and J 10 bases; bases outside gene matches: 4. RNA transcripts yielded amplified TCR beta CDR3 regions. The HTBI primer set drove a first-round RT-PCR of the TCR CDR3. TCRdb re-called the multiplex PCR reads through MiXCR, storing one row per CDR3 protein. The data contain hundreds of thousands of distinct CDR3 sequences, 15% to 20% of them seen just once; the ten biggest clones take up 3.8%. Uncontrolled infection, other autoimmune disease, pregnancy or lactation disqualified patients from enrolment. Thyroid ultrasound and orbital computed tomography, with clinical symptoms and serum thyroxine and TRAb, informed diagnoses. Each 10 ml fresh peripheral blood draw supplied the PBMCs.

The chain joins TRBV29-1 to TRBJ2-1; 9 nucleotides agree with TRBD2. This sequence originates from a woman in her 30s with Graves' hyperthyroidism. Specimen: blood. CDR3 residues: CSVEGLAWEQFF. In nucleotides, the CDR3 is TGCAGCGTTGAGGGACTAGCCTGGGAGCAGTTCTTC.